The 16 T cell receptor beta chains presented below share a single source sample, sequenced in a study of human T cells and chemical hapten exposure. TCRdb passed the RACE reads through MiXCR, listing each CDR3 protein once. The table includes some 400,000 distinct CDR3 sequences, 4% to 6% detected once. Time point here: pre-sensitization, week 0. Treatment in this sample: therapeutic diphenylcyclopropenone sensitization with weekly scalp DPC. Sequencing was performed on whole blood, taken in connection with sensitization to the hapten diphenylcyclopropenone (DPC). These receptors all stem from a woman aged 50 to 65 with alopecia areata. Some clones in this sample may be carry-over from other donors' samples.

The sample holds many counts of this clonotype. This chain joins TRBV20-1 and TRBJ2-7; TRBD2 agrees at 7 bases. V trimming: 7 bases; J trimming: 0 bases; junction bases outside the gene matches: 12. The CDR3 covers 15 residues. Germline V gene lookup returns CDR1 DFQATT and CDR2 SNEGSKA (reference sequence). The CDR3 nucleotides read TGCAGTGTTTTCAACCGGGAGCGGGGCTCCTACGAGCAGTACTTC. It specifies CSVFNRERGSYEQYF.

This clonotype has a count of ten or more. The chain has TRBV2 and TRBJ2-6; no reliable D call. CDR1 is SNHLY and CDR2 is FYNNEI in the germline V gene. V was cut by 4 bases and J by 4 bases, with 14 bases left in between. CDR3 length: 16 residues. CDR3 sequence reads: CASSVSWGTGANVLTF. Written as DNA, the CDR3 is TGTGCCAGCAGTGTATCGTGGGGAACCGGGGCCAACGTCCTGACTTTC.

In this sample, this clonotype turned up many times. The chain's CDR3 is CAISEGLNTGELFF. In DNA form, the CDR3 reads TGTGCCATCAGTGAAGGACTTAACACCGGGGAGCTGTTTTTT. This chain links TRBV10-3 with TRBJ2-2; the D gene is possibly TRBD2 (5 bases). V lost 3 bases, J lost 2 bases, and 7 bases lay in between. CDR1 ENHRY and CDR2 SYGVKD come from the germline V gene. This CDR3 region has 14 residues.

The CDR3 coding sequence is TGTGCCAGCAGTTTAACGTGGGACTCGAACACCGGGGAGCTGTTTTTT. This gives the protein CASSLTWDSNTGELFF. The chain employs TRBV12-3 or TRBV12-4 and TRBJ2-2; maybe TRBD2 (6 bases). The CDR3 has 16 amino acids. Trimming shortened V by 2 bases and J by 0 bases, and 10 bases separated the two germline ends.

This clonotype was seen repeatedly, ten times or more. This chain connects TRBV4-1 to TRBJ2-3; D might be TRBD1 (5 bases). Trimming took 0 bases from V and 1 from J, leaving 11 bases between them. The CDR3 has 16 amino acids. Per germline, CDR1 MGHRA and CDR2 YSYEKL. CDR3: CASSQDGTGGTDTQYF. The CDR3 nucleotides read TGCGCCAGCAGCCAAGATGGTACAGGAGGCACAGATACGCAGTATTTT.

This clonotype was found once. The rearrangement joins TRBV10-2 to TRBJ2-5; 11 bases line up with TRBD2. The J segment lost 5 bases and the V segment lost 6 bases, leaving 11 bases of the junction unmatched. The CDR3 runs to 16 residues. Germline CDR1 and CDR2: WSHSY and SAAADI. CDR3 loop: CASSPSGGPPGETQYF. The CDR3 DNA reads as TGCGCCAGCAGCCCTAGCGGGGGGCCCCCAGGCGAGACCCAGTACTTC.

The sample holds a few counts of this clonotype. The rearrangement joins TRBV7-9 to TRBJ1-1; 7 nucleotides align to TRBD1. The junction had 3 bases not matched to a gene; V was cut back by 6 bases and J by 5 bases. The CDR3 is 12 amino acids. Per germline, CDR1 SEHNR and CDR2 FQNEAQ (reference sequence). The CDR3 spells CASRGQRTEAFF. DNA of the CDR3: TGTGCCAGCAGGGGACAGAGGACTGAAGCTTTCTTT. Full variable domain (missing parts from reference TRBV7-9 and TRBJ1-1): DTGVSQNPRHKITKRGQNVTFRCDPISEHNRLYWYRQTLGQGPEFLTYFQNEAQLEKSRLLSDRFSAERPKGSFSTLEIQRTEQGDSAMYLCASRGQRTEAFFGQGTRLTVV.

The chain carries TRBV12-3 or TRBV12-4 and TRBJ2-5; 8 nucleotides align to TRBD1. The CDR3 extends over 14 amino acids. The V and J ends lost 6 bases and 3 bases, in that order; junction bases with no gene match: 6. The CDR3 nucleotides read TGTGCCAGCAGCCCCGACAGGGGAAAAGAGACCCAGTACTTC. The encoded protein is CASSPDRGKETQYF.

The rearrangement uses TRBV5-1 and TRBJ2-7; D is unclear. The CDR3 totals 13 residues. The V gene's germline CDR1 is SGHRS and CDR2 YFSETQ. Trimming shortened V by 0 bases and J by 3 bases, and 7 bases separated the two germline ends. The chain's CDR3 is CASSLDPFYEQYF. The CDR3 nucleotides are TGCGCCAGCAGCTTGGACCCCTTCTACGAGCAGTACTTC.

This clonotype came up many times. The genes are TRBV19 and TRBJ1-5; D remains unclear. The CDR3 runs 15 residues. V gave up 8 bases and J gave up 3 bases, with 17 bases separating them. The germline V gene has CDR1 LNHDA and CDR2 SQIVND (reference sequence). The CDR3 DNA is TGTGCCAGTTCGACAACGGCTTTCTCCAATCAGCCCCAGCATTTT. This translates into CASSTTAFSNQPQHF.

This clonotype was found many times. The V gene is TRBV9, the J gene TRBJ2-3; tentatively, D is TRBD1 (6 bases). The length of the CDR3 is 15 residues. V lost 2 bases and J 2 bases, leaving 12 bases between the germline ends. The germline V gene encodes CDR1 SGDLS and CDR2 YYNGEE. The CDR3 region is CASSVGQYHTDTQYF. The CDR3 DNA is TGTGCCAGCAGCGTCGGACAGTACCACACAGATACGCAGTATTTT.

This clonotype was seen only a few times. This rearrangement joins TRBV12-3 or TRBV12-4 to TRBJ2-4; no clear D. Trimming stripped 5 bases from V and 0 bases from J, with 11 bases between. The CDR3 is 15 residues long. The chain's CDR3 is CASSDGLLAKNIQYF. The CDR3, as DNA: TGTGCCAGCAGTGACGGGTTACTAGCCAAAAACATTCAGTACTTC.

This chain links TRBV20-1 with TRBJ2-3; maybe TRBD2 (6 bases). The CDR3 loop spans 13 amino acids. Germline assignment: CDR1 DFQATT and CDR2 SNEGSKA (reference sequence). V dropped 6 bases and J dropped 6 bases, with 16 bases sitting between them. CDR3 region: CSAISGRADTQYF. The CDR3 DNA reads TGCAGTGCCATCTCCGGGAGAGCCGATACGCAGTATTTT.

V gene TRBV6-5 combines with J gene TRBJ1-1; 10 bases are a match to TRBD1. With 9 bases clipped from V and 5 bases from J, the junction kept 6 bases outside the gene matches. Germline values: CDR1 MNHEY, CDR2 SVGAGI. The CDR3 spans 13 residues. The CDR3 coding sequence is TGTGCCAGTAGACAGGGGGCAGGGACTGAAGCTTTCTTT. It is translated as CASRQGAGTEAFF.

The chain recombines TRBV29-1 with TRBJ2-7; TRBD2 is a possible D gene (6 bases). CDR1 is SQVTM, CDR2 ANQGSEA, per germline. V was trimmed by 4 bases and J by 1 base, leaving 8 bases between them. This CDR3 is built from 12 residues. CDR3 loop: CSVGAGSYEQYF. The CDR3 DNA is TGCAGCGTTGGGGCGGGGTCCTACGAGCAGTACTTC.

The chain couples TRBV7-6 to TRBJ1-4; 7 nucleotides align to TRBD1. The CDR3 totals 15 residues. Germline lookup yields CDR1 SGHVS and CDR2 FNYEAQ. Trimming cost V 5 bases and J 3 bases; bases outside gene matches: 6. CDR3 region: CASSEPTGPNEKLFF. The CDR3 nucleotides are TGTGCCAGCAGCGAACCGACAGGGCCTAATGAAAAACTGTTTTTT.